The 10 T cell receptor beta chains below all came from one sample that was sequenced in a study of CD8 T cells in ankylosing spondylitis. TCRdb redid the calling of the 5' RACE reads with MiXCR, one entry per CDR3 protein. This sample has more than 60,000 distinct CDR3 sequences, with over 4% found just once. Source material: blood, either unsorted or a sorted T cell fraction (not recorded which). All receptors come from a male donor with ankylosing spondylitis or in good health (not recorded which).

This clonotype was seen ten or more times. V gene TRBV4-3 combines with J gene TRBJ1-2; TRBD1 is a possible D gene (6 bases). Germline lookup yields CDR1 LGHNA and CDR2 YSLEER. This CDR3 region has 15 residues. V dropped 0 bases and J dropped 6 bases, with 14 bases sitting between them. The CDR3 reads CASSQDWQGRDGYTF. In nucleotides, the CDR3 is TGCGCCAGCAGCCAAGATTGGCAGGGGAGAGATGGCTACACCTTC.

This clonotype was seen many times. The chain combines TRBV20-1 with TRBJ2-5; D possibly uses TRBD1 or TRBD2 (6 bases each). The CDR3 contains 12 residues. Germline V lookup: CDR1 DFQATT, CDR2 SNEGSKA (reference sequence). V lost 4 bases and J 4 bases, leaving 10 bases between the germline ends. In DNA, the CDR3 is TGCAGTGCTACCGGGGGCGGAGAGACCCAGTACTTC. The encoded protein is CSATGGGETQYF.

This clonotype has a count of ten or more. The chain couples TRBV11-2 to TRBJ2-7; weak D call: TRBD1 (5 bases). Trimming pared 0 bases from V and 5 bases from J, leaving 14 bases between. The CDR3 covers 15 residues. Germline lookup yields CDR1 SGHAT and CDR2 FQNNGV. The CDR3 sequence is CASSLEGRIRDEQYF. The CDR3 nucleotides read TGTGCCAGCAGCTTAGAGGGCAGGATCAGGGACGAGCAGTACTTC. Looking up the rest from reference TRBV11-2 and TRBJ2-7 gives the full variable domain: EAGVAQSPRYKIIEKRQSVAFWCNPISGHATLYWYQQILGQGPKLLIQFQNNGVVDDSQLPKDRFSAERLKGVDSTLKIQPAKLEDSAVYLCASSLEGRIRDEQYFGPGTRLTVT.

This clonotype was seen at least ten times. This rearrangement joins TRBV20-1 to TRBJ2-1, with D maybe TRBD1 (5 bases). The CDR3 has 14 amino acids. Trimming shortened V by 0 bases and J by 11 bases, and 17 bases separated the two germline ends. The V gene's germline CDR1 is DFQATT and CDR2 SNEGSKA (reference sequence). The CDR3 region has the DNA TGCAGTGCTAGAGATACGGGCCAGGGCCCCAAGCAGTTCTTC. As protein: CSARDTGQGPKQFF.

This clonotype has at least ten counts. The chain recombines TRBV27 with TRBJ1-5; 7 bases line up with TRBD1. Germline V gene lookup returns CDR1 MNHEY and CDR2 SMNVEV (reference sequence). The CDR3 loop spans 15 amino acids. The J segment lost 4 bases and the V segment lost 7 bases, leaving 10 bases of the junction unmatched. CDR3 region: CASTVSGQSNQPQHF. The CDR3 DNA is TGTGCCAGCACTGTTTCGGGACAGAGTAATCAGCCCCAGCATTTT.

In its sample, this clonotype was seen many times. This chain joins TRBV7-3 and TRBJ2-5, with 7 bases lining up with TRBD1. Germline values: CDR1 SGHTA, CDR2 FQGTGA. J was trimmed by 2 bases and V by 7 bases; bases with no gene match: 10. The CDR3 is made up of 15 amino acids. The CDR3 DNA is TGTGCCAGCACCCAGCGACAGGGCGGTCAAGAGACCCAGTACTTC. Protein sequence: CASTQRQGGQETQYF.

This clonotype showed up many times. The chain joins TRBV7-9 to TRBJ2-6; the D is unclear. The CDR3 contains 15 residues. Trimming shortened V by 1 base and J by 7 bases, and 11 bases separated the two germline ends. In germline, CDR1 is SEHNR, CDR2 FQNEAQ (reference sequence). CDR3 protein: CASSLGSGKANVLTF. The DNA for the CDR3 is TGTGCCAGCAGCTTAGGTTCTGGGAAAGCCAACGTCCTGACTTTC.

This clonotype was seen repeatedly, ten times or more. This chain connects TRBV29-1 to TRBJ1-2; TRBD1 aligns across 11 bases. The CDR3 extends over 17 amino acids. Germline-derived CDR1 and CDR2 are SQVTM and ANQGSEA. Losses at the gene ends were 4 bases for V and 4 bases for J; bases not matched to a gene: 14. This CDR3 is CSVGPREGDRGGYGYTF. The CDR3 DNA follows: TGCAGCGTTGGGCCCCGGGAAGGGGACAGGGGGGGCTATGGCTACACCTTC.

In this sample, this clonotype turned up many times. The chain combines TRBV14 with TRBJ2-7, with D hard to call. Germline CDR1 reads SGHDN; CDR2 reads FVKESK. V shed 5 bases and J shed 4 bases, with 21 bases lying between them. The CDR3 extends over 16 amino acids. As DNA, the CDR3 is TGTGCCAGCAGCACCCGGGCTGGGAAAGACCGATACGAGCAGTACTTC. It is translated as CASSTRAGKDRYEQYF.

This clonotype was seen only a few times. A much larger clone differs from this one at a single base, so this may be a read error. V usage is TRBV7-3 and J usage is TRBJ1-2, with D maybe TRBD1 (6 bases). Germline V gene lookup returns CDR1 SGHTA and CDR2 FQGTGA. V lost 0 bases to trimming and J lost 10 bases, with 9 bases between them. This CDR3 is built from 12 residues. CDR3 nucleotide sequence: TGTGCCAGCAGCTTAACTGGGGACACCTACACCTTC. Protein product: CASSLTGDTYTF.